The 7 T cell receptor beta chains in this list originate from one sample, sequenced in a study of T cells after yellow fever vaccination. TCRdb passed the 5' RACE reads through MiXCR, listing each CDR3 protein once. The sample shows about 45,000 distinct CDR3 sequences, approximately 6.3% of them seen only once. Material: CD8+ T cells not binding an NS4B(214-222) dextramer, sorted from PBMCs, obtained 45 days after the yellow fever booster vaccination. These receptors all stem from a man younger than 40 who received the YFV17D yellow fever vaccine.

This clonotype has at least ten counts. The V and J genes are TRBV28 and TRBJ2-2; 10 nucleotides agree with TRBD2. Germline-derived CDR1 and CDR2 are MDHEN and SYDVKM. The V segment lost 5 bases and the J segment 6 bases; nucleotides outside the gene matches: 6. This CDR3 region has 15 residues. CDR3 coding DNA: TGTGCCAGCAGTCCCTTAGCGGGAGGCTCCGGGGAGCTGTTTTTT. As protein: CASSPLAGGSGELFF.

In its sample, this clonotype was seen many times. The gene calls are TRBV5-1 and TRBJ2-3; possibly TRBD2 for D (5 bases). Germline CDR1 reads SGHRS; CDR2 reads YFSETQ. This CDR3 region has 13 residues. The V end lost 4 bases, the J end lost 6 bases, and 12 bases lay between the germline ends. CDR3 in DNA: TGCGCCAGCAGCCTAGCCAGTCCGGATACGCAGTATTTT. Its translation is CASSLASPDTQYF.

Only a few counts were recorded for this clonotype. The V and J genes are TRBV30 and TRBJ1-2; D uncertain. CDR3 length: 14 residues. In germline, CDR1 is GTSNPN, CDR2 SVGIG (reference sequence). The V and J ends lost 0 bases and 3 bases respectively, with 11 bases between them. CDR3 DNA sequence: TGTGCCTGGAGTGTGGAAGCCTTGTACTATGGCTACACCTTC. Protein sequence: CAWSVEALYYGYTF.

This clonotype was observed at least ten times. The chain carries TRBV10-3 and TRBJ2-1, with 13 bases identical to TRBD2. CDR1 is ENHRY, CDR2 SYGVKD, per germline. The trim removed 3 bases at V and 2 bases at J, leaving 4 bases unmatched. The CDR3 contains 17 residues. This CDR3 is CAISDGTSGKTYNEQFF. The CDR3 coding sequence is TGTGCCATCAGTGATGGGACTAGCGGGAAAACCTACAATGAGCAGTTCTTC.

This clonotype came up many times. J is TRBJ2-3 and V is TRBV18; D remains unclear. Per germline, CDR1 KGHSH and CDR2 LQKENI. V gave up 0 bases and J gave up 4 bases, with 2 bases separating them. The CDR3 consists of 12 residues. CDR3 bases: TGTGCCAGCTCACCACCGGCAGATACGCAGTATTTT. This gives the protein CASSPPADTQYF. The full variable domain, in which reference TRBV18 and TRBJ2-3 provide the parts outside the CDR3, is NAGVMQNPRHLVRRRGQEARLRCSPMKGHSHVYWYRQLPEEGLKFMVYLQKENIIDESGMPKERFSAEFPKEGPSILRIQQVVRGDSAAYFCASSPPADTQYFGPGTRLTVL.

This clonotype was counted many times. V usage is TRBV5-1 and J usage is TRBJ2-5; D unclear. V was clipped by 1 base and J by 5 bases, with 12 bases between them. The CDR3 covers 14 residues. Germline CDR1 SGHRS, CDR2 YFSETQ. CDR3 amino acids: CASSLQHLEETQYF. CDR3 DNA sequence: TGCGCCAGCAGCTTGCAGCACCTCGAGGAGACCCAGTACTTC.

This clonotype has ten or more counts. This chain uses TRBV20-1 with TRBJ2-3, with 12 bases lining up with TRBD2. This CDR3 contains 15 residues. Germline V gene data show CDR1 as DFQATT and CDR2 as SNEGSKA (reference sequence). Trimming cost V 3 bases and J 5 bases; bases outside gene matches: 6. In DNA form, the CDR3 reads TGCAGTGCTAGTTGGGCTAGCGGGAGGGGAGATACGCAGTATTTT. Translating it yields CSASWASGRGDTQYF.